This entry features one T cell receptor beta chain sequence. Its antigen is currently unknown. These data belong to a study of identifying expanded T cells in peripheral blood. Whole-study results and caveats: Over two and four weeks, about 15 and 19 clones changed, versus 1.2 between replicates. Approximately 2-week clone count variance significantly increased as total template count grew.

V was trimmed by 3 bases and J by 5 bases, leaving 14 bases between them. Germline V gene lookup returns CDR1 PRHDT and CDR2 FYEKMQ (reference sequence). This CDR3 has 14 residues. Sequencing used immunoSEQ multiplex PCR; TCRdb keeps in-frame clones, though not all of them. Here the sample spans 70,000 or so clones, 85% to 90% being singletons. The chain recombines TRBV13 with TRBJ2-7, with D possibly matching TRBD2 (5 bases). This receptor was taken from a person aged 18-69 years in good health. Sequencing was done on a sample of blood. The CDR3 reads CASSFMSGWDEQYF. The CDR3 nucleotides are TGTGCCAGCAGCTTCATGAGCGGATGGGACGAGCAGTACTTC.